The sample holds one count of the clone carrying this T cell receptor beta chain. Random hexamers were used to reverse transcribe an amount of about 0.5 to 1 ug RNA. TCRdb ran MiXCR on the immunoSEQ multiplex PCR reads and lists one entry per CDR3 protein. The profile shows roughly 150,000 distinct CDR3 sequences, just over 90% of them singletons. These data come from a study of CD8 T cells in Susac syndrome. The receptor's source is a human donor in good health. The sequenced material came from CD4+ T cells from PBMCs.

Here the CDR3 reads CSVKQGTLGETQYF. The CDR3 DNA reads as TGCAGCGTCAAACAGGGGACCCTCGGGGAGACCCAGTACTTC. The chain joins TRBV29-1 to TRBJ2-5; 7 bases agree with TRBD1. V lost 6 bases to trimming and J lost 5 bases; unmatched junction nucleotides: 12. This CDR3 contains 14 residues. Germline V gives CDR1 SQVTM, CDR2 ANQGSEA.